Following are 13 T cell receptor beta chains from one sample sequenced in a study of radiotherapy plus CTLA-4 blockade in lung cancer. Method: immunoSEQ multiplex PCR; TCRdb's copy keeps in-frame clones and lacks some. The table records approximately 49,000 clones, about 85% of them present only once. Sequencing was performed on peripheral blood, taken from a patient treated with radiotherapy plus ipilimumab. The origin of the receptors is a human donor with non-small cell lung cancer whose response to radiotherapy plus ipilimumab could not be evaluated.

This chain links TRBV7-9 with TRBJ2-1; D is possibly TRBD1 (6 bases). The CDR3 covers 14 residues. Germline CDR1 SEHNR, CDR2 FQNEAQ (reference sequence). V gave up 3 bases and J gave up 9 bases, with 15 bases separating them. CDR3 in amino acids: CASSFGGYVGEQFF. CDR3 coding DNA: TGTGCCAGCAGCTTTGGGGGCTACGTGGGTGAGCAGTTCTTC.

The chain combines TRBV5-1 with TRBJ2-5, with a possible D match to TRBD1 (6 bases). V lost 0 bases, J lost 6 bases, and 15 bases lay in between. There are 15 residues in the CDR3. Germline values: CDR1 SGHRS, CDR2 YFSETQ. The DNA for the CDR3 is TGCGCCAGCAGCTTGGCCGTGGGGGCTCAGAAGACCCAGTACTTC. This encodes CASSLAVGAQKTQYF.

The rearrangement links TRBV10-3 to TRBJ2-1; TRBD2 matches at 13 bases. J was trimmed by 11 bases and V by 2 bases; bases with no gene match: 9. CDR3 length: 16 amino acids. Germline V lookup: CDR1 ENHRY, CDR2 SYGVKD. CDR3 loop: CAISEGLAGAGVKQFF. The CDR3 DNA is TGTGCCATCAGTGAGGGACTAGCGGGAGCTGGCGTCAAGCAGTTCTTC.

This chain links TRBV19 with TRBJ1-5, with 8 nucleotides matching TRBD1. The CDR3 length is 17 residues. The V segment lost 3 bases and the J segment 0 bases; nucleotides outside the gene matches: 7. Germline CDR1 LNHDA, CDR2 SQIVND (reference sequence). The CDR3 spells CASSITGGEGSNQPQHF. The CDR3 nucleotides are TGTGCCAGTAGTATCACAGGGGGAGAGGGTAGCAATCAGCCCCAGCATTTT.

CDR3 amino acids: CASSSWATGELFF. The CDR3 bases are TGTGCCAGCAGTTCTTGGGCCACCGGGGAGCTGTTTTTT. The chain combines TRBV28 with TRBJ2-2; D not certain. Trimming took 4 bases from V and 4 from J, leaving 7 bases between them. Germline V lookup: CDR1 MDHEN, CDR2 SYDVKM. The CDR3 has 13 amino acids.

This chain uses TRBV29-1 with TRBJ2-7; D possibly corresponds to TRBD1 (6 bases). V was cut by 5 bases and J by 0 bases, with 17 bases left in between. This CDR3 spans 15 amino acids. Germline CDR1 SQVTM, CDR2 ANQGSEA. The CDR3 loop reads CSVFTGQGPSYEQYF. The CDR3 region has the DNA TGCAGCGTTTTCACGGGACAAGGACCCTCCTACGAGCAGTACTTC.

The chain uses TRBV7-2 and TRBJ1-1; 7 bases line up with TRBD1. Losses at the gene ends were 5 bases for V and 0 bases for J; bases not matched to a gene: 3. This CDR3 contains 14 residues. CDR1 is SGHTA and CDR2 is FQGNSA in the germline V gene. This CDR3 reads CASSPGTVNTEAFF. The CDR3 nucleotides read TGTGCCAGCAGCCCGGGGACAGTGAACACTGAAGCTTTCTTT.

This clone was found a few times. V is TRBV30 and J is TRBJ1-1, with 7 bases identical to TRBD1. From germline, CDR1 is GTSNPN and CDR2 SVGIG (reference sequence). After removal of 3 bases from V and 5 bases from J, the junction contained 6 bases not matched to a gene. This CDR3 contains 13 residues. CDR3 residues: CAWSTGDKTEAFF. CDR3 DNA sequence: TGTGCCTGGAGCACAGGGGATAAGACTGAAGCTTTCTTT.

The chain uses TRBV6-1 and TRBJ2-5; 7 bases agree with TRBD2. The CDR3 spans 13 residues. The germline V gene encodes CDR1 MNHNS and CDR2 SASEGT. V dropped 9 bases and J dropped 2; count of bases not matched to a gene: 6. CDR3 coding DNA: TGTGCCAGTCTGGGAGGGGCGCAAGAGACCCAGTACTTC. Translating it yields CASLGGAQETQYF.

V gene TRBV5-4 combines with J gene TRBJ2-5; D call uncertain. With 1 base removed from V and 0 bases from J, the gap between germline ends came to 4 bases. Germline CDR1 and CDR2: SGHNT and YYREEE (reference sequence). The CDR3 consists of 13 residues. The CDR3 here is CASSLNNQETQYF. CDR3 DNA sequence: TGTGCCAGCAGCTTGAATAACCAAGAGACCCAGTACTTC.

The gene calls are TRBV12-5 and TRBJ2-7; 10 nucleotides match TRBD2. Per the germline V gene, CDR1 is LGHNT and CDR2 is FRNRAP. The CDR3 length is 22 residues. The V and J ends lost 1 base and 0 bases, in that order; junction bases with no gene match: 21. The CDR3, as DNA: TGTGCTAGTGGTTTGGCACCCCCCTTGGGTGGCCTAGCGGGAGTTCGCTCCTACGAGCAGTACTTC. Protein: CASGLAPPLGGLAGVRSYEQYF. The whole variable domain, filled in from reference TRBV12-5 and TRBJ2-7, reads DARVTQTPRHKVTEMGQEVTMRCQPILGHNTVFWYRQTMMQGLELLAYFRNRAPLDDSGMPKDRFSAEMPDATLATLKIQPSEPRDSAVYFCASGLAPPLGGLAGVRSYEQYFGPGTRLTVT.

This chain joins TRBV29-1 and TRBJ2-5; perhaps TRBD1 as D (6 bases). The J call could be wrong; TRBJ2-7 is a better fit for the DNA end. Germline values: CDR1 SQVTM, CDR2 ANQGSEA. The CDR3 is 12 amino acids. Here the CDR3 DNA reads TGCAGCGTTGTAGGGGGCTCCTACGAGCAGTACTTC. This sequence encodes CSVVGGSYEQYF.

V is TRBV4-1 and J is TRBJ1-1; D gene ambiguous. Trimming removed 2 bases from V and 3 bases from J, with 10 bases in between. In germline, CDR1 is MGHRA, CDR2 YSYEKL. The CDR3 runs to 14 residues. The CDR3 sequence is CASSQFPGYTEAFF. The CDR3 nucleotides are TGCGCCAGCAGCCAATTTCCAGGTTACACTGAAGCTTTCTTT.